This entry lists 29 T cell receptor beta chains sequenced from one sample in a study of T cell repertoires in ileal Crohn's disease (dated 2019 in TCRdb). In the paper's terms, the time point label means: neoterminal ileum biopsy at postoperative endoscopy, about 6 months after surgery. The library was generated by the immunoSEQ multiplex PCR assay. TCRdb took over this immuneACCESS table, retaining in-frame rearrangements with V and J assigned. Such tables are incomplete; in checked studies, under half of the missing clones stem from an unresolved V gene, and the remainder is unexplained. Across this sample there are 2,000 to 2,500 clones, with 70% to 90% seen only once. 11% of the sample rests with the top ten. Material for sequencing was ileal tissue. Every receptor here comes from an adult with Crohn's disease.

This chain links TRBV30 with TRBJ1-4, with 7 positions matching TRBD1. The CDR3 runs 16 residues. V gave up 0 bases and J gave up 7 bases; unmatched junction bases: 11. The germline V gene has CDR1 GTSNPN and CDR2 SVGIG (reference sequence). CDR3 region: CAWSVRGTELFEKLFF. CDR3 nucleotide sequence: TGTGCCTGGAGTGTACGGGGGACAGAGCTTTTTGAAAAACTGTTTTTT.

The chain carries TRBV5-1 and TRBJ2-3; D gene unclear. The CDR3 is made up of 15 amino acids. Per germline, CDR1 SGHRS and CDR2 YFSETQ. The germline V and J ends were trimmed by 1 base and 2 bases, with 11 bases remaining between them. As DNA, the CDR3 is TGCGCCAGCAGCTTGAGAGGTGTCCTCACAGATACGCAGTATTTT. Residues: CASSLRGVLTDTQYF.

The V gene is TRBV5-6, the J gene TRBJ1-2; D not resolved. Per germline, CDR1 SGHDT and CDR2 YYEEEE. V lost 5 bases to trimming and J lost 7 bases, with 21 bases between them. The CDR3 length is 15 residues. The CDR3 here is CASSVSGWQLPGYTF. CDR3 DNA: TGTGCCAGCAGTGTCAGTGGGTGGCAATTGCCTGGCTACACCTTC.

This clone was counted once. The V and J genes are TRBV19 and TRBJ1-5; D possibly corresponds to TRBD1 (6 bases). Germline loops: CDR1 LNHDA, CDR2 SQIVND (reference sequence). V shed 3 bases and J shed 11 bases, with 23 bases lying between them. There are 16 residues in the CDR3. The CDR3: CASSMNSRQAAGSQHF. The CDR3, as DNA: TGTGCCAGTAGTATGAACAGCAGACAGGCGGCGGGGTCCCAGCATTTT. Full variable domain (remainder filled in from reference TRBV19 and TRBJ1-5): DGGITQSPKYLFRKEGQNVTLSCEQNLNHDAMYWYRQDPGQGLRLIYYSQIVNDFQKGDIAEGYSVSREKKESFPLTVTSAQKNPTAFYLCASSMNSRQAAGSQHFGDGTRLSIL.

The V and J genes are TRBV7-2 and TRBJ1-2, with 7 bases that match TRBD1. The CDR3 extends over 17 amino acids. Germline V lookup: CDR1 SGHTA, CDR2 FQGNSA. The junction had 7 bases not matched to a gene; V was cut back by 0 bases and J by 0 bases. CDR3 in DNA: TGTGCCAGCAGCTTAGCCGGTCTAGGGGGCGCTAACTATGGCTACACCTTC. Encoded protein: CASSLAGLGGANYGYTF.

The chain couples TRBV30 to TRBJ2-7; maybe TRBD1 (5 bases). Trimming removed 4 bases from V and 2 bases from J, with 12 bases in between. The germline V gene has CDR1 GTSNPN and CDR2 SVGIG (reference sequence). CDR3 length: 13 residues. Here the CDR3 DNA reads TGTGCCTGGAATCCGGCAGGGCCCTACGAGCAGTACTTC. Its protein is CAWNPAGPYEQYF.

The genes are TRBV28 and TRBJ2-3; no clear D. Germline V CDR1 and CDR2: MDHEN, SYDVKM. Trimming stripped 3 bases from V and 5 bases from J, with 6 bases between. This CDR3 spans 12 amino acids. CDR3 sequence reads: CASSLSRDTQYF. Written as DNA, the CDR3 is TGTGCCAGCAGTTTGAGTCGAGATACGCAGTATTTT.

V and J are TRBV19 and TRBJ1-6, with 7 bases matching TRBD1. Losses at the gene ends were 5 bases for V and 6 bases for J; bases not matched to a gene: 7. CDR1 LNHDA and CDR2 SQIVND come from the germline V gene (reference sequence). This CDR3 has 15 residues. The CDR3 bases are TGTGCCAGTAGTTCACGGTCAGGGGGTAATTCACCCCTCCACTTT. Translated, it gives CASSSRSGGNSPLHF.

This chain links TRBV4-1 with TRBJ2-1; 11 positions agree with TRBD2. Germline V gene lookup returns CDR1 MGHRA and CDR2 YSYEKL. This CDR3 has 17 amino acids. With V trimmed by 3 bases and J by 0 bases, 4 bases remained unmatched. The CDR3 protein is CASSHPSGGSSYNEQFF. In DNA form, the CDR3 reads TGCGCCAGCAGCCACCCTAGCGGGGGGAGCTCCTACAATGAGCAGTTCTTC.

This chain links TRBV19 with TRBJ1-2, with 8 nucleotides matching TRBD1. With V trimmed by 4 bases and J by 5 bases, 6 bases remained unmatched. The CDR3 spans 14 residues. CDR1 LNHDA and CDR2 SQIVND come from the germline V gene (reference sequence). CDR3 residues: CASSTDRGIYGYTF. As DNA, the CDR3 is TGTGCCAGTAGTACAGACAGGGGAATATATGGCTACACCTTC.

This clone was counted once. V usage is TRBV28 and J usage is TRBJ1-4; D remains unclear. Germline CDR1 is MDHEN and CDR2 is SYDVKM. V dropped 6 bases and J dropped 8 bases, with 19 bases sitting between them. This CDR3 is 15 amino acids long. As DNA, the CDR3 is TGTGCCAGCAGATTTCCCCCTTGGAGAGGCGAAAAACTGTTTTTT. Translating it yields CASRFPPWRGEKLFF.

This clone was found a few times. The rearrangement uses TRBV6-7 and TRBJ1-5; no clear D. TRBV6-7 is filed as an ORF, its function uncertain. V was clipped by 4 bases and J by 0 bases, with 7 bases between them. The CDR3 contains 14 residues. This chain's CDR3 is CASSSWSSNQPQHF. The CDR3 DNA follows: TGTGCCAGCAGTTCGTGGAGTAGCAATCAGCCCCAGCATTTT.

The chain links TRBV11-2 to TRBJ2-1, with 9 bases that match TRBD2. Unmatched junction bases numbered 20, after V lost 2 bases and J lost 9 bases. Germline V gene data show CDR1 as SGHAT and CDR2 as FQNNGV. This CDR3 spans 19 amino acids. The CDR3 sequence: CASSLITAPAGGHIGEQFF. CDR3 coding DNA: TGTGCCAGCAGCTTAATCACGGCCCCGGCGGGAGGGCATATCGGTGAGCAGTTCTTC. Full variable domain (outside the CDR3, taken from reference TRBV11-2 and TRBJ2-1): EAGVAQSPRYKIIEKRQSVAFWCNPISGHATLYWYQQILGQGPKLLIQFQNNGVVDDSQLPKDRFSAERLKGVDSTLKIQPAKLEDSAVYLCASSLITAPAGGHIGEQFFGPGTRLTVL.

CDR3 DNA: TGCAGCGTTGAAGACGCGGGGGGTGGGGCAGCTTTCTTT. Translation gives CSVEDAGGGAAFF. This chain joins TRBV29-1 and TRBJ1-1; possibly TRBD1 for D (5 bases). The CDR3 sequence is 13 residues long. The V gene lost 0 bases and the J gene lost 10 bases, with 15 bases spanning the gap. Per germline, CDR1 SQVTM and CDR2 ANQGSEA.

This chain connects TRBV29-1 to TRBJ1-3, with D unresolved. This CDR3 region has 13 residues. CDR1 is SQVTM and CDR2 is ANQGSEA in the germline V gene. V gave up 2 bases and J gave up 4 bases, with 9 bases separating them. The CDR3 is CSVEKDPGNTIYF. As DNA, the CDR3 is TGCAGCGTTGAAAAGGATCCCGGAAACACCATATATTTT.

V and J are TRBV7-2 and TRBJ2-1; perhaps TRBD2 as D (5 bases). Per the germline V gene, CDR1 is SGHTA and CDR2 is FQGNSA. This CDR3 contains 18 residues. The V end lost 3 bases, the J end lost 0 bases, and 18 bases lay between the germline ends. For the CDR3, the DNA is TGTGCCAGCAGCTTTTCGGGGTCGCGGTCGAGCTCCTACAATGAGCAGTTCTTC. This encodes CASSFSGSRSSSYNEQFF.

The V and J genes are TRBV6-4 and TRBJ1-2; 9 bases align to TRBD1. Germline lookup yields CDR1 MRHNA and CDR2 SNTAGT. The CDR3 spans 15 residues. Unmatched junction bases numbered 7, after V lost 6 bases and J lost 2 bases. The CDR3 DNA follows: TGTGCCAGCAGGGTAACAGGGGGCGAGAACTATGGCTACACCTTC. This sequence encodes CASRVTGGENYGYTF.

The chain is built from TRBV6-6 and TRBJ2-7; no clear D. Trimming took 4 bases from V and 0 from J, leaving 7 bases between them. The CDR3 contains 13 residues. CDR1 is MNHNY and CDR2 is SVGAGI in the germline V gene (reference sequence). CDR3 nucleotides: TGTGCCAGCAGTTTGGGGAACTCCTACGAGCAGTACTTC. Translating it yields CASSLGNSYEQYF.

CDR3 region: CASSLEGLNEQYF. CDR3 bases: TGTGCCAGCAGCTTAGAGGGGCTAAACGAGCAGTACTTC. The gene calls are TRBV7-2 and TRBJ2-7, with D possibly matching TRBD1 (5 bases). The CDR3 spans 13 residues. With 1 base removed from V and 5 bases from J, the gap between germline ends came to 9 bases. The V gene's germline CDR1 is SGHTA and CDR2 FQGNSA.

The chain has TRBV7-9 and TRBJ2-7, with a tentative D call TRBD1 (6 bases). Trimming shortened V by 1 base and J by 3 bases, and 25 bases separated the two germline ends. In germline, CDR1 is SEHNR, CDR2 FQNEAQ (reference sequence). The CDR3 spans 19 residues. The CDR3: CASSLVVTGPISIDYEQYF. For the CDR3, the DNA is TGTGCCAGCAGCTTAGTAGTGACAGGACCCATCTCGATTGACTACGAGCAGTACTTC. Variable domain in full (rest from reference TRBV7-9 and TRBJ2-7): DTGVSQNPRHKITKRGQNVTFRCDPISEHNRLYWYRQTLGQGPEFLTYFQNEAQLEKSRLLSDRFSAERPKGSFSTLEIQRTEQGDSAMYLCASSLVVTGPISIDYEQYFGPGTRLTVT.

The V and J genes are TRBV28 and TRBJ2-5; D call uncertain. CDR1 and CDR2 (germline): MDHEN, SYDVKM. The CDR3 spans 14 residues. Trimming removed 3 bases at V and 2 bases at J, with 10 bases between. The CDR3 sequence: CASSFQVLQETQYF. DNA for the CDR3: TGTGCCAGCAGTTTTCAGGTACTTCAAGAGACCCAGTACTTC.

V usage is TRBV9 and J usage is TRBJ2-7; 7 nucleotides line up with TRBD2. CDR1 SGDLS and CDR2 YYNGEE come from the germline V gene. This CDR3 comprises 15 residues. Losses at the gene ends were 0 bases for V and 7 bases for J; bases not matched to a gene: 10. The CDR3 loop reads CASSVGPAGEGEQYF. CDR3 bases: TGTGCCAGCAGCGTAGGCCCTGCGGGAGAAGGGGAGCAGTACTTC.

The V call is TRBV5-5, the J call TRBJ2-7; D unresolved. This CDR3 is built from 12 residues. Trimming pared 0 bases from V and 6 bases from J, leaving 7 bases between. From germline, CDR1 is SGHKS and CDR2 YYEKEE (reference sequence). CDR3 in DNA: TGTGCCAGCAGCTTGGCGGCCTCCGAGCAGTACTTC. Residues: CASSLAASEQYF.

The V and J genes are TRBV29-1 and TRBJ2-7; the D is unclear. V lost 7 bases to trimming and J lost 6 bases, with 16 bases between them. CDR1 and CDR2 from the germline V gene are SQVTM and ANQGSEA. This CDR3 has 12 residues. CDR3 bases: TGCAGCGCCCAACCCACGGCCGGCGAGCAGTACTTC. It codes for CSAQPTAGEQYF.

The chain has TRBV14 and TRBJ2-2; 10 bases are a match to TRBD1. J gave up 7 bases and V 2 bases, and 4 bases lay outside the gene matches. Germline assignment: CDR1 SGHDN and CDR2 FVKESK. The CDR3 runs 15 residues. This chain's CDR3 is CASSQLGQGNGELFF. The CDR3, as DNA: TGTGCCAGCAGCCAACTGGGACAGGGGAACGGGGAGCTGTTTTTT.

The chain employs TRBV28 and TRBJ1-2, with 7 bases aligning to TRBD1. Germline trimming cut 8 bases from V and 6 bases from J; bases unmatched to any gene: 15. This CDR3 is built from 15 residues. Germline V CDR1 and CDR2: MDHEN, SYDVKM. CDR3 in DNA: TGTGCCAGCGTAGGGAGGGGGCGTCAATCCAATGGCTACACCTTC. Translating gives CASVGRGRQSNGYTF.

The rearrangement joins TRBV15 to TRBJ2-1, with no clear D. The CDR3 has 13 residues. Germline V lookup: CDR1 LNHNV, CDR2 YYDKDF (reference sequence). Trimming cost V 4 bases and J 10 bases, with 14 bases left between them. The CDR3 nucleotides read TGTGCCACCAGCATACCAGGAATCGACGAGCAGTTCTTC. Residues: CATSIPGIDEQFF.

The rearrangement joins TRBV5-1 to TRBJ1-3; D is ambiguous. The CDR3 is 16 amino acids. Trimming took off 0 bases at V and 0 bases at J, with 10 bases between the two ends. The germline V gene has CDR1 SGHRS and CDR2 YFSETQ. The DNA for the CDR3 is TGCGCCAGCAGCTTGGCGGGCGGCAGCTCTGGAAACACCATATATTTT. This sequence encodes CASSLAGGSSGNTIYF.

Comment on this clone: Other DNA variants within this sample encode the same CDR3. The CDR3 DNA reads TGTGCCAGCAGTCCCCAGGGGAGCACAGATACGCAGTATTTT. Encoded protein: CASSPQGSTDTQYF. The rearrangement links TRBV7-2 to TRBJ2-3; perhaps TRBD1 as D (6 bases). The V end lost 6 bases, the J end lost 0 bases, and 10 bases lay between the germline ends. Germline-derived CDR1 and CDR2 are SGHTA and FQGNSA. The CDR3 is 14 amino acids.